Following are 2 T cell receptor beta chains from one sample sequenced in a study of PD-1 blockade in classical Hodgkin lymphoma. Each patient experienced a relapse that followed autologous stem cell transplantation, and brentuximab vedotin exposure varied. TCRdb's copy holds only in-frame clones and misses some; the assay was immunoSEQ multiplex PCR. In the table there are some 40,000 clones, around 63% of which are singletons. Sequencing used peripheral blood mononuclear cells (PBMCs), obtained before the second cycle of nivolumab. The receptors shown here come from a human donor with classical Hodgkin lymphoma.

The rearrangement links TRBV7-2 to TRBJ2-5; D is possibly TRBD1 (5 bases). The assigned J gene may be wrong: the sequence end matches TRBJ2-7 better. The length of the CDR3 is 14 residues. Germline CDR1 reads SGHTA; CDR2 reads FQGNSA. The CDR3 nucleotides read TGTGCCAGCAGCTTAGGGACATGGGCGGACGAGCAGTACTTC. It translates to CASSLGTWADEQYF.

The rearrangement links TRBV19 to TRBJ2-6; no firm D call. CDR1 LNHDA and CDR2 SQIVND come from the germline V gene (reference sequence). V was shortened by 7 bases and J by 0 bases, with 10 bases between the two germline ends. The length of the CDR3 is 15 residues. The CDR3 nucleotides read TGTGCCAGTAAGCAAGCCGGCTCTGGGGCCAACGTCCTGACTTTC. It is translated as CASKQAGSGANVLTF.